This entry is about one T cell receptor beta chain. This sample was taken from a study of T cell changes during pregnancy in multiple sclerosis. The table came from immunoSEQ multiplex PCR; TCRdb's copy has only in-frame clones and leaves some out. The sample records more than 30,000 clones, roughly 87% being singletons. The germline gives CDR1 SGHVS, CDR2 FQNEAQ. The CDR3 extends over 12 amino acids. V lost 2 bases and J 4 bases, leaving 5 bases between the germline ends. Sequenced material: CD8+ T cells from peripheral blood mononuclear cells, taken in the first trimester of pregnancy. The chain employs TRBV7-8 and TRBJ2-5; a possible D gene is TRBD1 (5 bases). The receptor's source is a female donor with multiple sclerosis, enrolled in a pregnancy study. The CDR3 DNA reads as TGTGCCAGCAGCTTAAGGGGAGAGACCCAGTACTTC. Amino acids: CASSLRGETQYF.